This T cell receptor (beta chain) was recovered during a study of T-cell memory formation after mild COVID-19. V lost 5 bases and J lost 3; bases outside the gene matches: 8. CDR3 length: 15 amino acids. From germline, CDR1 is LGHDT and CDR2 YNNKEL (reference sequence). TCRdb reanalysed the 5' RACE reads using MiXCR and keeps one entry per CDR3 protein. Among about 560,000 distinct CDR3 sequences listed, 20% to 25% were seen once. The clonotype originates from an adult woman who had mild COVID-19 (a few samples of this study predate the infection). Cell type and time point are not known. This chain connects TRBV3-1 to TRBJ2-5; 8 nucleotides line up with TRBD2. The material sequenced was PBMCs or a T cell subset sorted from them (not recorded which). The CDR3 protein is CASSFPAGGEETQYF. CDR3 sequence (DNA): TGTGCCAGCAGCTTTCCTGCGGGGGGCGAAGAGACCCAGTACTTC.